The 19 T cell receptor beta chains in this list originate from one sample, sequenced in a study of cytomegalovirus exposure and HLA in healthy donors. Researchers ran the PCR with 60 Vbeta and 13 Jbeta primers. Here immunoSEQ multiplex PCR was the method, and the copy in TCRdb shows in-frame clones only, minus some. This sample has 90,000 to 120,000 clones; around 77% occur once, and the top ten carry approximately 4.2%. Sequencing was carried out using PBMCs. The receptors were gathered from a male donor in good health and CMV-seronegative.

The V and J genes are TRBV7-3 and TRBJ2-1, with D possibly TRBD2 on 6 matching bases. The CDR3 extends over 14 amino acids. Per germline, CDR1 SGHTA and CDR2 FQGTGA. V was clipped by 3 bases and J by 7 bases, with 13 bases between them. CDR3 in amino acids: CASSFGGSRNEQFF. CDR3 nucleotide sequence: TGTGCCAGCAGCTTTGGGGGGAGTCGAAATGAGCAGTTCTTC.

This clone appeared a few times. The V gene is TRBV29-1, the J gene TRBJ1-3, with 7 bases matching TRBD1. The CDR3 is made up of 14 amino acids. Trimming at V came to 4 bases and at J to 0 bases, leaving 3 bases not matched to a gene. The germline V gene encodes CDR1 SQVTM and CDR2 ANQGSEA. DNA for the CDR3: TGCAGCGTTGGGGCAGGGGGCTCTGGAAACACCATATATTTT. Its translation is CSVGAGGSGNTIYF.

CDR3 region: CASSATGSRLDEQYF. In DNA form, the CDR3 reads TGCGCCAGCAGCGCAACCGGGAGCCGACTGGACGAGCAGTACTTC. This chain links TRBV5-1 with TRBJ2-7; weak D call: TRBD2 (6 bases). The CDR3 runs 15 residues. V dropped 4 bases and J dropped 5 bases, with 19 bases sitting between them. From germline, CDR1 is SGHRS and CDR2 YFSETQ. The complete variable domain, with remaining parts taken from reference TRBV5-1 and TRBJ2-7, reads KAGVTQTPRYLIKTRGQQVTLSCSPISGHRSVSWYQQTPGQGLQFLFEYFSETQRNKGNFPGRFSGRQFSNSRSEMNVSTLELGDSALYLCASSATGSRLDEQYFGPGTRLTVT.

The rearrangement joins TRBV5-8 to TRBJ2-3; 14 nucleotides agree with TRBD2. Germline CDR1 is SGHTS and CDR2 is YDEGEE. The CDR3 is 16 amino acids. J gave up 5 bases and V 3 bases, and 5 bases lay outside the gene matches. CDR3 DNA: TGTGCCAGCAGCTCCGGACTAGCGGGAGGACAAGATACGCAGTATTTT. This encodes CASSSGLAGGQDTQYF.

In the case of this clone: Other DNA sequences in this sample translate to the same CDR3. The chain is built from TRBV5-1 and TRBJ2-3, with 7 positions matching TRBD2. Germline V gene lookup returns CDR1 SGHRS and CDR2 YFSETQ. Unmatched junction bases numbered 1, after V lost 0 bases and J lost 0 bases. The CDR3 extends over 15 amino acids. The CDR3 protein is CASSLAGGSTDTQYF. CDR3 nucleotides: TGCGCCAGCAGCTTGGCGGGAGGAAGCACAGATACGCAGTATTTT.

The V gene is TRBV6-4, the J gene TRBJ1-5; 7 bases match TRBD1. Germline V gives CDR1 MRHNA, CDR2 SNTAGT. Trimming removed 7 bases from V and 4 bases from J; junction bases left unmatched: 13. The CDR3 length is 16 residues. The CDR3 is CASTGQWDLGNQPQHF. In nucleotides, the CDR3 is TGTGCCAGCACGGGACAGTGGGATTTGGGTAATCAGCCCCAGCATTTT.

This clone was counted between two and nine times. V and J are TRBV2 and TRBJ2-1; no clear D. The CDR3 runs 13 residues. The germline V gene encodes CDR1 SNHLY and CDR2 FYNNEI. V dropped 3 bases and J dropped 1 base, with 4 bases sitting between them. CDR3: CASSESSYNEQFF. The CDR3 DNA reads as TGTGCCAGCAGTGAGAGTTCCTACAATGAGCAGTTCTTC.

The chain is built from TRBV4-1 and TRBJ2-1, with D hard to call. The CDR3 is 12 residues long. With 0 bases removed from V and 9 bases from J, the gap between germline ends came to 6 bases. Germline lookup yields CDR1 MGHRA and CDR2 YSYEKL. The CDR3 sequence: CASSQDLSEQFF. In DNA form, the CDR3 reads TGCGCCAGCAGCCAAGATCTATCTGAGCAGTTCTTC.

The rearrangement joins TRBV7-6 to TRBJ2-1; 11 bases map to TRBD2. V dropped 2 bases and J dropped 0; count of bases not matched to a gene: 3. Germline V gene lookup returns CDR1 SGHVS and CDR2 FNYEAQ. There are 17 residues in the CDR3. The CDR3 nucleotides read TGTGCCAGCAGCTTATTTACTAGCGGGAGCTCCTACAATGAGCAGTTCTTC. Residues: CASSLFTSGSSYNEQFF. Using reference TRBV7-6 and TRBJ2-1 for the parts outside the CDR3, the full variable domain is GAGVSQSPRYKVTKRGQDVALRCDPISGHVSLYWYRQALGQGPEFLTYFNYEAQQDKSGLPNDRFSAERPEGSISTLTIQRTEQRDSAMYRCASSLFTSGSSYNEQFFGPGTRLTVL.

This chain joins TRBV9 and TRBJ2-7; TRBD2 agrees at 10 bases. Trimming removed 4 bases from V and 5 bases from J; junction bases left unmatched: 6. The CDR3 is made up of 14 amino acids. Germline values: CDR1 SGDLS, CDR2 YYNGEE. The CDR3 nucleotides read TGTGCCAGCAGCCCAGGACTAGCGGTCGACGAGCAGTACTTC. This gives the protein CASSPGLAVDEQYF.

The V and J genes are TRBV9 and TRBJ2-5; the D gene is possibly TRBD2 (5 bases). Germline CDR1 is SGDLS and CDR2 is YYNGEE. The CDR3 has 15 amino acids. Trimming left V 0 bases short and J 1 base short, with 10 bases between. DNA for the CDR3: TGTGCCAGCAGCGTAGGGACGGCGGGCCAAGAGACCCAGTACTTC. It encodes CASSVGTAGQETQYF.

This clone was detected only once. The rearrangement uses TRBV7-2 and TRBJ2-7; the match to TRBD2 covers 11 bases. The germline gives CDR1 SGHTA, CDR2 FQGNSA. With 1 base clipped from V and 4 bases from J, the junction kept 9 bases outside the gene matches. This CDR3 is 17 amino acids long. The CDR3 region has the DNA TGTGCCAGCAGCTTAGGGGGTGGACTAGCGGGCTTTTACGAGCAGTACTTC. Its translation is CASSLGGGLAGFYEQYF.

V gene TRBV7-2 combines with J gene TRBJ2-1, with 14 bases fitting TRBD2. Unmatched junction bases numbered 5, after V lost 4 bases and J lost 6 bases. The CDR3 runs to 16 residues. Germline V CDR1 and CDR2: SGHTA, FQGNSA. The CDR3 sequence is CASSSRLAGGPNEQFF. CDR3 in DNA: TGTGCCAGCAGCTCCCGACTAGCGGGAGGGCCCAATGAGCAGTTCTTC.

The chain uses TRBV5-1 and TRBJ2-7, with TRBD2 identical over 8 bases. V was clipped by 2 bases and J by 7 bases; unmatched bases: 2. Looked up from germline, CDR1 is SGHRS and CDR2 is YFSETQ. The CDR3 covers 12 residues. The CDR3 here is CASSFSGGEQYF. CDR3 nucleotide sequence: TGCGCCAGCAGCTTCTCGGGAGGGGAGCAGTACTTC. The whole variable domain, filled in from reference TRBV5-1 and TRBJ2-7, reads KAGVTQTPRYLIKTRGQQVTLSCSPISGHRSVSWYQQTPGQGLQFLFEYFSETQRNKGNFPGRFSGRQFSNSRSEMNVSTLELGDSALYLCASSFSGGEQYFGPGTRLTVT.

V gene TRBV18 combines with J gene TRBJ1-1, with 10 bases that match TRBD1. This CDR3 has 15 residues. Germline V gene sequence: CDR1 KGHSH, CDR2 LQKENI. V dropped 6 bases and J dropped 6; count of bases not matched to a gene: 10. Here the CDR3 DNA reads TGTGCCAGCTCCCCCGCAGACAGGGGGCTTTCTGAAGCTTTCTTT. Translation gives CASSPADRGLSEAFF.

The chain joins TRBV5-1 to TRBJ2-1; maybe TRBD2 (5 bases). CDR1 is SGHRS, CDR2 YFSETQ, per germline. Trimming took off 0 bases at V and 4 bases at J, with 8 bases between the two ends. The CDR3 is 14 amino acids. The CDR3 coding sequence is TGCGCCAGCAGCTTGGATCCGGGATACAATGAGCAGTTCTTC. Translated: CASSLDPGYNEQFF.

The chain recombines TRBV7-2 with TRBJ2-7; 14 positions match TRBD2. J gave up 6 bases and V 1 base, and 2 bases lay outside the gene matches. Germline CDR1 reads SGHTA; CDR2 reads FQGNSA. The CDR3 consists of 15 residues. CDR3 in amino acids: CASSLGLAGGGEQYF. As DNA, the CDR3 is TGTGCCAGCAGCTTAGGACTAGCGGGAGGGGGCGAGCAGTACTTC.

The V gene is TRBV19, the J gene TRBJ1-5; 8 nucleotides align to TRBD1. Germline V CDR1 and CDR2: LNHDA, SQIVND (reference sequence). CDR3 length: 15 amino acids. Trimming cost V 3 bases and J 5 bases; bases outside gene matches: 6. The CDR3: CASSIAGGSYQPQHF. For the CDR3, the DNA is TGTGCCAGTAGTATCGCAGGGGGCAGTTATCAGCCCCAGCATTTT.

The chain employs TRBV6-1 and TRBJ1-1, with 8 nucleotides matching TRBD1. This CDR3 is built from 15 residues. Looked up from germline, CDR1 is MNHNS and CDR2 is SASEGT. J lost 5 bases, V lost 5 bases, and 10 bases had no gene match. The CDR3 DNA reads TGTGCCAGCAGTTTTGGAGACAGGGGATCAACTGAAGCTTTCTTT. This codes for CASSFGDRGSTEAFF.